Reported below is one TCR beta chain. Its specificity is unknown. The method was immunoSEQ multiplex PCR; TCRdb's version includes in-frame clones alone and lacks a portion of them. The sample lists approximately 200,000 clones, 90% to 95% occurring once. This CDR3 has 11 amino acids. The V end lost 7 bases, the J end lost 4 bases, and 8 bases lay between the germline ends. Germline values: CDR1 SNHLY, CDR2 FYNNEI. The data are from a study of T cell responses to AZD1222 COVID-19 vaccine. General observations from the study: Reports say nearly half of spike-specific TCRs go after unmutated variant regions.

The sequencing used peripheral blood, collected 28 days after the second AZD1222 dose. V and J are TRBV2 and TRBJ2-7; possibly TRBD1 for D (5 bases). The sequence was obtained from an adult who received the AZD1222 COVID-19 vaccine. The CDR3 protein is CASTRAYEQYF. CDR3 nucleotides: TGTGCCAGCACCAGGGCTTACGAGCAGTACTTC.